This TCR beta chain is drawn from a study of beta chain features in type 1 diabetes. The germline CDR1 and CDR2 sequences are SNHLY and FYNNEI. The CDR3 covers 14 residues. Trimming took 6 bases from V and 10 from J, leaving 19 bases between them. This clone was counted between two and nine times. As every portion of the isolated RNA was reverse transcribed, the sequencing read expressed TCRB transcripts. Generated by immunoSEQ multiplex PCR, the TCRdb table keeps only in-frame clones and is missing some. The data show 240,000 or so clones, with about 63% seen just once and around 0.05% held by the top ten.

Sequencing was performed on naive CD4+ T cells from blood. This receptor was identified in a man under 40 in good health. The chain links TRBV2 to TRBJ2-1; D uncertain. The chain's CDR3 is CASSPGRAYNEQFF. The CDR3 DNA follows: TGTGCCAGCAGCCCGGGCCGGGCTTATAACGAGCAGTTCTTC. The full variable domain, its missing parts supplied by reference TRBV2 and TRBJ2-1, is EPEVTQTPSHQVTQMGQEVILRCVPISNHLYFYWYRQILGQKVEFLVSFYNNEISEKSEIFDDQFSVERPDGSNFTLKIRSTKLEDSAMYFCASSPGRAYNEQFFGPGTRLTVL.